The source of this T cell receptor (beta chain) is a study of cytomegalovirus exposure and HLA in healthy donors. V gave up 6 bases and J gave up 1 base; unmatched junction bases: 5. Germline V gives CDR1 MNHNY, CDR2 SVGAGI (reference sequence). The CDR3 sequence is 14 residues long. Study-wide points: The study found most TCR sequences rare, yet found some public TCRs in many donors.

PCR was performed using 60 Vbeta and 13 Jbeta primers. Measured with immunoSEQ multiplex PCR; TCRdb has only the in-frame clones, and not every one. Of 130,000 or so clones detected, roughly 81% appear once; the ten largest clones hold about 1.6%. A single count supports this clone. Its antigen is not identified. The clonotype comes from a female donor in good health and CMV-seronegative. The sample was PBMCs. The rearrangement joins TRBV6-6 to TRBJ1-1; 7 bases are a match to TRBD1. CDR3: CASREQGRNTEAFF. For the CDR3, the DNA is TGTGCCAGCAGGGAACAGGGGAGGAACACTGAAGCTTTCTTT.